The 17 T cell receptor beta chains reported below all come from one sample, sequenced in a study of cytomegalovirus exposure and HLA in healthy donors. With 60 Vbeta and 13 Jbeta primers, the PCR was carried out. Assay used: immunoSEQ multiplex PCR; TCRdb lists only in-frame clones, some missing. The table has more than 60,000 clones, more than 75% seen once; the top ten hold roughly 3%. Sequenced input: PBMCs. The receptor set was obtained from a man younger than 35 in good health and CMV-seronegative.

The sample holds one count of this clone. The V and J genes are TRBV30 and TRBJ2-3, with 8 bases identical to TRBD1. This CDR3 spans 15 amino acids. V lost 2 bases, J lost 6 bases, and 10 bases stayed unmatched. CDR1 is GTSNPN, CDR2 SVGIG, per germline (reference sequence). The CDR3 protein is CAWSSGQGETDTQYF. Here the CDR3 DNA reads TGTGCCTGGAGTTCAGGACAGGGAGAGACCGATACGCAGTATTTT.

The CDR3 DNA reads TGCGCCAGCAGGGGGCGTAGGGAGACCCAGTACTTC. Protein: CASRGRRETQYF. The V gene is TRBV10-2, the J gene TRBJ2-5; D perhaps matches TRBD1 (5 bases). V was trimmed by 6 bases and J by 5 bases, leaving 10 bases between them. Germline assignment: CDR1 WSHSY and CDR2 SAAADI. CDR3 size: 12 residues.

V usage is TRBV5-1 and J usage is TRBJ2-1; 12 nucleotides line up with TRBD2. Trimming took 2 bases from V and 9 from J; bases not matched to a gene: 9. Germline CDR1 SGHRS, CDR2 YFSETQ. The CDR3 spans 16 residues. In DNA, the CDR3 is TGCGCCAGCAGCTTCCTATCGGGACTAGCGGGCGTTGAGCAGTTCTTC. Protein sequence: CASSFLSGLAGVEQFF.

The chain employs TRBV27 and TRBJ2-1, with 10 bases lining up with TRBD1. After removal of 6 bases from V and 4 bases from J, the junction contained 3 bases not matched to a gene. This CDR3 has 14 amino acids. The germline V gene encodes CDR1 MNHEY and CDR2 SMNVEV (reference sequence). CDR3 residues: CASRTGGYYNEQFF. CDR3 sequence (DNA): TGTGCCAGCAGGACAGGGGGCTATTACAATGAGCAGTTCTTC.

In this sample, this clone turned up once. The chain joins TRBV4-1 to TRBJ1-2; 9 nucleotides line up with TRBD1. The germline V gene encodes CDR1 MGHRA and CDR2 YSYEKL. Trimming took 0 bases from V and 3 from J; bases not matched to a gene: 8. CDR3 length: 17 amino acids. The CDR3 spells CASSQDVGDRAYYGYTF. The CDR3 nucleotides are TGCGCCAGCAGCCAAGATGTTGGGGACAGGGCCTACTATGGCTACACCTTC.

CDR3 sequence (DNA): TGTGCCAGCAGTCCGGGACTAGCCCCTTACGAGCAGTACGTC. It specifies CASSPGLAPYEQYV. This chain connects TRBV6-1 to TRBJ2-7, with TRBD2 matching 9 bases. V dropped 5 bases and J dropped 4; count of bases not matched to a gene: 6. Germline V CDR1 and CDR2: MNHNS, SASEGT. The CDR3 sequence is 14 residues long.

This clone was seen a single time. The chain carries TRBV15 and TRBJ2-7; 8 nucleotides agree with TRBD1. The germline V gene encodes CDR1 LNHNV and CDR2 YYDKDF (reference sequence). The V segment lost 1 base and the J segment 5 bases; nucleotides outside the gene matches: 4. CDR3 length: 14 amino acids. The CDR3 sequence is CATSRVGTGHEQYF. The CDR3 nucleotides read TGTGCCACCAGCAGAGTAGGGACAGGCCACGAGCAGTACTTC.

This clone was counted between two and nine times. Here the CDR3 DNA reads TGTGCCAGCAGTGAAGGCGGGGGCCTCTACAATGAGCAGTTCTTC. It specifies CASSEGGGLYNEQFF. V is TRBV25-1 and J is TRBJ2-1; the D gene is possibly TRBD2 (7 bases). CDR1 and CDR2 (germline): MGHDK, SYGVNS. V gave up 2 bases and J gave up 3 bases, with 11 bases separating them. The CDR3 loop spans 15 amino acids.

The rearrangement joins TRBV2 to TRBJ1-1, with a weak D call TRBD1 (5 bases). The CDR3 runs to 14 residues. The germline V and J ends were trimmed by 6 bases and 5 bases, with 16 bases remaining between them. The germline V gene has CDR1 SNHLY and CDR2 FYNNEI. The CDR3 nucleotides are TGTGCCAGCAGAGACCAGTCTGGGGGGACTGAAGCTTTCTTT. It is translated as CASRDQSGGTEAFF. Variable domain in full (rest from reference TRBV2 and TRBJ1-1): EPEVTQTPSHQVTQMGQEVILRCVPISNHLYFYWYRQILGQKVEFLVSFYNNEISEKSEIFDDQFSVERPDGSNFTLKIRSTKLEDSAMYFCASRDQSGGTEAFFGQGTRLTVV.

This clone was seen only once. This chain joins TRBV9 and TRBJ1-4; possibly TRBD1 for D (5 bases). V shed 4 bases and J shed 3 bases, with 13 bases lying between them. The CDR3 has 15 residues. Germline CDR1 reads SGDLS; CDR2 reads YYNGEE. The CDR3 bases are TGTGCCAGCAGCCCAGCGGGGACCCCTAATGAAAAACTGTTTTTT. This encodes CASSPAGTPNEKLFF.

The CDR3 reads CASSDRAPGGETQYF. The DNA of the CDR3 is TGCGCCAGCAGTGATAGGGCCCCGGGGGGGGAGACCCAGTACTTC. The chain couples TRBV10-2 to TRBJ2-5, with TRBD2 matching 8 bases. The germline V gene encodes CDR1 WSHSY and CDR2 SAAADI. V trimming: 3 bases; J trimming: 5 bases; junction bases outside the gene matches: 8. This CDR3 has 15 residues.

V usage is TRBV30 and J usage is TRBJ1-1, with 8 nucleotides matching TRBD1. Germline loops: CDR1 GTSNPN, CDR2 SVGIG (reference sequence). The length of the CDR3 is 15 residues. The V segment lost 3 bases and the J segment 1 base; nucleotides outside the gene matches: 7. This CDR3 is CAWSPTGAWNTEAFF. Written as DNA, the CDR3 is TGTGCCTGGAGCCCGACAGGGGCCTGGAACACTGAAGCTTTCTTT.

This clone was seen only a few times. The genes are TRBV5-1 and TRBJ2-5; no firm D call. V was cut by 2 bases and J by 2 bases, with 4 bases left in between. The CDR3 has 12 residues. Germline loops: CDR1 SGHRS, CDR2 YFSETQ. The chain's CDR3 is CASSFGQETQYF. CDR3 in DNA: TGCGCCAGCAGCTTCGGTCAAGAGACCCAGTACTTC.

The chain employs TRBV11-2 and TRBJ1-2; D perhaps matches TRBD1 (5 bases). Germline V CDR1 and CDR2: SGHAT, FQNNGV. Trimming shortened V by 1 base and J by 4 bases, and 13 bases separated the two germline ends. This CDR3 spans 15 amino acids. Here the CDR3 reads CASSLGARAGYGYTF. For the CDR3, the DNA is TGTGCCAGCAGCTTAGGAGCCAGGGCAGGCTATGGCTACACCTTC.

This chain connects TRBV4-3 to TRBJ2-2; TRBD1 agrees at 8 bases. The CDR3 is made up of 17 amino acids. V lost 1 base, J lost 3 bases, and 7 bases stayed unmatched. CDR1 is LGHNA, CDR2 YSLEER, per germline. This chain's CDR3 is CASSQGTQGGDTGELFF. CDR3 nucleotides: TGCGCCAGCAGCCAAGGGACACAGGGGGGAGACACCGGGGAGCTGTTTTTT.

The chain recombines TRBV4-2 with TRBJ2-1; possible D gene TRBD1, 6 bases. V shed 3 bases and J shed 3 bases, with 12 bases lying between them. This CDR3 has 15 amino acids. The germline V gene encodes CDR1 LGHNA and CDR2 YNFKEQ. CDR3 DNA: TGTGCCAGCAGCCAGGGACATAGCTTCTACAATGAGCAGTTCTTC. This sequence encodes CASSQGHSFYNEQFF.

V usage is TRBV5-1 and J usage is TRBJ2-5, with 13 bases aligning to TRBD2. The CDR3 has 16 amino acids. Germline loops: CDR1 SGHRS, CDR2 YFSETQ. The junction had 4 bases not matched to a gene; V was cut back by 4 bases and J by 1 base. CDR3 bases: TGCGCCAGCAGCCCGCGGACTAGCGGGGGCCAAGAGACCCAGTACTTC. Protein: CASSPRTSGGQETQYF. Filled out from reference TRBV5-1 and TRBJ2-5, the complete variable domain reads KAGVTQTPRYLIKTRGQQVTLSCSPISGHRSVSWYQQTPGQGLQFLFEYFSETQRNKGNFPGRFSGRQFSNSRSEMNVSTLELGDSALYLCASSPRTSGGQETQYFGPGTRLLVL.